The 6 T cell receptor beta chains below all came from one sample that was sequenced in a study of cytomegalovirus exposure and HLA in healthy donors. The study ran its PCR with 60 Vbeta and 13 Jbeta primers. Assay: immunoSEQ multiplex PCR; the TCRdb copy retains only in-frame clones and omits some. There are around 170,000 clones in the sample; roughly 76% occur only once, and about 5.7% lies in the top ten. The sequencing input was PBMCs. Receptor source: a man aged 35-49 years in good health and CMV-seropositive.

The chain has TRBV2 and TRBJ2-5; D might be TRBD1 (6 bases). Judging by the DNA end, TRBJ2-7 fits better; the J call may be wrong. CDR3 size: 14 residues. Germline assignment: CDR1 SNHLY and CDR2 FYNNEI. The CDR3 spells CASLLQGPSYEQYF. CDR3 nucleotide sequence: TGTGCCAGCCTTTTACAGGGTCCCTCCTACGAGCAGTACTTC.

This clone was counted a few times. The chain uses TRBV9 and TRBJ1-1, with D uncertain. Deletions cut 4 bases from V and 3 bases from J, with 13 bases between. This CDR3 spans 14 amino acids. Per germline, CDR1 SGDLS and CDR2 YYNGEE. CDR3 in amino acids: CASSLTPLDTEAFF. In DNA form, the CDR3 reads TGTGCCAGCAGCCTCACACCGTTGGACACTGAAGCTTTCTTT. Full variable domain (rest looked up from reference TRBV9 and TRBJ1-1): DSGVTQTPKHLITATGQRVTLRCSPRSGDLSVYWYQQSLDQGLQFLIQYYNGEERAKGNILERFSAQQFPDLHSELNLSSLELGDSALYFCASSLTPLDTEAFFGQGTRLTVV.

The chain has TRBV7-7 and TRBJ2-2; D is possibly TRBD2 (5 bases). Germline values: CDR1 SSHAT, CDR2 FNYEAQ (reference sequence). The CDR3 spans 14 residues. In nucleotides, the CDR3 is TGTGCTAGCTCACAAGAGGGGAACACCGGGGAGCTGTTTTTT. It specifies CASSQEGNTGELFF.

In this sample, this clone turned up once. The chain joins TRBV29-1 to TRBJ1-1; TRBD1 matches 7 bases. The trim removed 4 bases at V and 6 bases at J, leaving 8 bases unmatched. The germline gives CDR1 SQVTM, CDR2 ANQGSEA. The CDR3 extends over 13 amino acids. The CDR3 bases are TGCAGCGTTGGTTTAGGGGGCGCATCTGAAGCTTTCTTT. This codes for CSVGLGGASEAFF.

Details on this clone: The same CDR3 is also encoded by other DNA sequences in this sample. The rearrangement uses TRBV4-3 and TRBJ2-7, with TRBD1 identical over 7 bases. Losses at the gene ends were 4 bases for V and 2 bases for J; bases not matched to a gene: 5. CDR3 length: 14 amino acids. Looked up from germline, CDR1 is LGHNA and CDR2 is YSLEER. CDR3 in amino acids: CASSRATGPYEQYF. The CDR3 DNA reads as TGCGCCAGCAGCCGGGCGACAGGGCCCTACGAGCAGTACTTC.

The V call is TRBV7-9, the J call TRBJ2-4, with TRBD1 identical over 8 bases. The ends lost 2 bases at V and 0 bases at J; junction bases unmatched: 3. Per germline, CDR1 SEHNR and CDR2 FQNEAQ (reference sequence). The CDR3 contains 16 residues. This CDR3 is CASSLWDRLAKNIQYF. As DNA, the CDR3 is TGTGCCAGCAGCTTATGGGACAGGTTAGCCAAAAACATTCAGTACTTC. Together with reference TRBV7-9 and TRBJ2-4, the CDR3 gives the full variable domain: DTGVSQNPRHKITKRGQNVTFRCDPISEHNRLYWYRQTLGQGPEFLTYFQNEAQLEKSRLLSDRFSAERPKGSFSTLEIQRTEQGDSAMYLCASSLWDRLAKNIQYFGAGTRLSVL.